This TCR beta chain was profiled in a study of T cells in Graves' hyperthyroidism and ophthalmopathy. This CDR3 spans 15 amino acids. Germline-derived CDR1 and CDR2 are DFQATT and SNEGSKA (reference sequence). V lost 6 bases and J lost 5; bases outside the gene matches: 9. The study left out patients who had uncontrolled infection, other autoimmune disease, pregnancy or lactation. TCR beta CDR3 sequences were amplified from RNA transcripts. TCR CDR3 regions were first amplified by RT-PCR with HTBI primers. TCRdb re-derived calls from the multiplex PCR reads in MiXCR, one entry per CDR3 protein. The repertoire consists of 730,000 or so distinct CDR3 sequences, with around 19% occurring once and the leading ten covering approximately 15%.

The chain employs TRBV20-1 and TRBJ2-2; 10 bases are a match to TRBD2. This clonotype was sampled from a woman in her forties or fifties with Graves' hyperthyroidism that later progressed to Graves' ophthalmopathy. Sequencing was carried out using blood. The CDR3, as DNA: TGCAGTGCCGGAGAGCGGGGGGGCAAAACCGGGGAGCTGTTTTTT. It codes for CSAGERGGKTGELFF.